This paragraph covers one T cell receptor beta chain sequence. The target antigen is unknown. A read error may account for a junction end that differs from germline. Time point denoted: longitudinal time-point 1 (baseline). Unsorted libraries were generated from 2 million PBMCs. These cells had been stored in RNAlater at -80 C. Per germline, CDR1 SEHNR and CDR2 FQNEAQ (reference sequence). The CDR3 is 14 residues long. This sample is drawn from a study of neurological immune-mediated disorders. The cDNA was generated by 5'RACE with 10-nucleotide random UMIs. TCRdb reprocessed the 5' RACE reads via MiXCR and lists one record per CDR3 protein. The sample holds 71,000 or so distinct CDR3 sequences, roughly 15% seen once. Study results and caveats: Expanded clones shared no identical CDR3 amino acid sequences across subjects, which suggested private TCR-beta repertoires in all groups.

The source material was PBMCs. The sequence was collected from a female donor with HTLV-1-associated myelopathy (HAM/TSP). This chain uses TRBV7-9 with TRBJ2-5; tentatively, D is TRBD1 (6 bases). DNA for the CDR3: TGTGCCAGCAGCTTTCGACAGGCCGAAGAGACACAGTACTTC. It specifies CASSFRQAEETQYF.